The 9 T cell receptor beta chains below come from one sample, sequenced in a study of spatial heterogeneity in lung cancer. The time point is: sample taken at primary tumor resection. Whole RNA obtained from tumor, nontumor lung or frozen PBMC underwent sequencing without sorting. TCRdb itself ran the 5' RACE reads through MiXCR, one entry per CDR3 protein. The sample yields roughly 48,000 distinct CDR3 sequences, roughly 5% seen once. Sequenced here: PBMCs, sampled at surgery. These receptors originate from a male donor with early-stage non-small cell lung cancer.

In its sample, this clonotype was seen many times. The V and J genes are TRBV11-2 and TRBJ2-5; a weak D match, TRBD1 (5 bases). Trimming cost V 5 bases and J 7 bases, with 11 bases left between them. This CDR3 is built from 12 residues. The germline gives CDR1 SGHAT, CDR2 FQNNGV. CDR3 sequence reads: CASSADTPTQYF. The CDR3 coding sequence is TGTGCCAGCAGCGCGGACACCCCGACCCAGTACTTC.

This clonotype came up many times. The CDR3 bases are TGTGCCAGCAGCTGGGGGACAGCCCTAAGAGAGGGCTACACCTTC. Translating gives CASSWGTALREGYTF. This sequence joins TRBV5-5 and TRBJ1-2, with 7 bases identical to TRBD1. Germline CDR1 reads SGHKS; CDR2 reads YYEKEE (reference sequence). The CDR3 has 15 residues. V was clipped by 3 bases and J by 8 bases; unmatched bases: 13. The whole variable domain, remainder taken from reference TRBV5-5 and TRBJ1-2, is DAGVTQSPTHLIKTRGQQVTLRCSPISGHKSVSWYQQVLGQGPQFIFQYYEKEERGRGNFPDRFSARQFPNYSSELNVNALLLGDSALYLCASSWGTALREGYTFGSGTRLTVV.

The J gene is TRBJ2-4, the V gene TRBV24-1; 10 bases are shared with TRBD1. The CDR3 is 16 amino acids. V shed 4 bases, J shed 0 bases, and the junction held 2 bases outside the gene matches. Germline CDR1 and CDR2: KGHDR and SFDVKD. The CDR3 coding sequence is TGTGCCACCAGTGAGACAGGGGGCCTAGCCAAAAACATTCAGTACTTC. It specifies CATSETGGLAKNIQYF.

Ten or more counts support this clonotype. The chain joins TRBV30 to TRBJ1-4; D is possibly TRBD1 (6 bases). Germline lookup yields CDR1 GTSNPN and CDR2 SVGIG (reference sequence). CDR3 size: 15 residues. Trimming left V 2 bases short and J 8 bases short, with 18 bases between. Here the CDR3 DNA reads TGTGCCTGGAGTCGACGATCAGGGGTTTGGGAAAAACTGTTTTTT. As protein: CAWSRRSGVWEKLFF. The entire variable domain, with the rest obtained from reference TRBV30 and TRBJ1-4, is as follows: SQTIHQWPATLVQPVGSPLSLECTVEGTSNPNLYWYRQAAGRGLQLLFYSVGIGQISSEVPQNLSASRPQDRQFILSSKKLLLSDSGFYLCAWSRRSGVWEKLFFGSGTQLSVL.

This clonotype was detected many times. The chain has TRBV20-1 and TRBJ1-2; D call uncertain. CDR3 length equals 13 residues. Germline V gives CDR1 DFQATT, CDR2 SNEGSKA (reference sequence). With 2 bases removed from V and 7 bases from J, the gap between germline ends came to 14 bases. CDR3 in DNA: TGCAGTGCTAGATATTCACGAGGGTTTGGCTACACCTTC. It encodes CSARYSRGFGYTF.

This clonotype was seen ten or more times. The V gene is TRBV29-1, the J gene TRBJ2-5; no clear D. V was clipped by 2 bases and J by 5 bases, with 6 bases between them. Germline-derived CDR1 and CDR2 are SQVTM and ANQGSEA. This CDR3 contains 11 residues. CDR3 in DNA: TGCAGCGTTGAATCTGCGGAGACCCAGTACTTC. This sequence encodes CSVESAETQYF.

A few counts support this clonotype. The chain is built from TRBV10-1 and TRBJ2-1; D is unclear. In germline, CDR1 is WNHNN, CDR2 SYGVQD (reference sequence). The CDR3 consists of 16 residues. V lost 0 bases to trimming and J lost 4 bases, with 13 bases between them. The CDR3 coding sequence is TGCGCCAGCAGTGAGTCGACGACACGGAGTTACAATGAGCAGTTCTTC. Protein: CASSESTTRSYNEQFF.

This clonotype has a handful of counts. The chain links TRBV2 to TRBJ2-1; no clear D gene. There are 11 residues in the CDR3. V was shortened by 7 bases and J by 4 bases, with 5 bases between the two germline ends. The germline CDR1 and CDR2 sequences are SNHLY and FYNNEI. The CDR3 is CASTVYNEQFF. The CDR3 nucleotides are TGTGCCAGCACAGTGTACAATGAGCAGTTCTTC.

This clonotype was counted many times. This CDR3 reads CASSFGRDTQYF. In DNA, the CDR3 is TGCGCCAGCAGCTTCGGACGGGATACGCAGTATTTT. The chain combines TRBV5-1 with TRBJ2-3; D gene uncertain. The CDR3 is 12 amino acids. The germline CDR1 and CDR2 sequences are SGHRS and YFSETQ. Between the trimmed V and J ends, which lost 2 bases and 6 bases, there was a span of 7 bases.